This T cell receptor (beta chain) was recovered during a study of tissue T cells after allogeneic stem cell transplantation. Study-wide results and limits: Shared clones across patients were few; motif clustering revealed tissue-specific shared signatures.

The repertoire was sequenced with immunoSEQ multiplex PCR; TCRdb's copy has only in-frame clones and lacks some. The sample records several thousand clones, roughly half being singletons. The germline V gene encodes CDR1 KGHPV and CDR2 FQNQEV (reference sequence). Unmatched junction bases numbered 5, after V lost 6 bases and J lost 2 bases. This CDR3 comprises 14 residues. Time point of the sample: mouse harvest day 7 after allogeneic transplant. Each mouse received 10^7 T-cell-depleted marrow cells plus 10^6 splenic CD5+ T cells by tail vein. A remark on this clone: As yet, its antigen is unknown. Gene names are mouse gene names. The sequence runs out 1 residue before the end of the CDR3; the remainder is reconstructed from the germline J gene.

This sequence was found in a female BALB/c mouse given C57BL/6 T cells with graft-versus-host disease after an allogeneic hematopoietic cell transplant. The sample consisted of lymph node tissue. The chain links TRBV26 to TRBJ2-4; TRBD1 aligns across 7 bases. The part of the CDR3 DNA that was read is TGTGCCAGCAGCTCGACAGGGACTCAAAACACCTTGTAC. It codes for CASSSTGTQNTLY. The entire CDR3 is CASSSTGTQNTLYF.